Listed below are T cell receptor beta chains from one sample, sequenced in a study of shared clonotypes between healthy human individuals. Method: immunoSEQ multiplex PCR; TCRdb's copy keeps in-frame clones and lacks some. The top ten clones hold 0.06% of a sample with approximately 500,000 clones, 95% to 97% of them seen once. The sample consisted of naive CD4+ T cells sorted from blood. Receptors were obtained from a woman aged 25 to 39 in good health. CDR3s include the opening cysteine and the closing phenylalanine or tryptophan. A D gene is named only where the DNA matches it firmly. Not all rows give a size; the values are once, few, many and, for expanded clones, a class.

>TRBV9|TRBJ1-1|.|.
CASSVGEGPAFF
TGTGCCAGCAGCGTCGGGGAGGGCCCAGCTTTCTTT
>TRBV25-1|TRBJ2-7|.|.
CASRSPSYEQYF
TGTGCCAGCAGGAGCCCAAGCTACGAGCAGTACTTC
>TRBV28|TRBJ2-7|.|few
CASRLSGYEQYF
TGTGCCAGCAGGCTGTCGGGCTACGAGCAGTACTTC
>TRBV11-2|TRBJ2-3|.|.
CASSLWSGATDTQYF
TGTGCCAGCAGCTTATGGTCGGGGGCGACAGATACGCAGTATTTT
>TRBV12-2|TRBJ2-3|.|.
CASRPKREGAEDTQYF
TGTGCAAGTCGCCCTAAGCGGGAGGGCGCGGAAGATACGCAGTATTTT
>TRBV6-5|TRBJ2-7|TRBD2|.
CASRASGRAYHEQYF
TGTGCCAGCAGGGCTAGCGGGAGGGCCTACCACGAGCAGTACTTC
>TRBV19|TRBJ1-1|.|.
CASSMYSLIPNTEAFF
TGTGCCAGTAGTATGTACAGCCTTATCCCGAACACTGAAGCTTTCTTT
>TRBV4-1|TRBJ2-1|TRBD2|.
CASSQGGGIEQFF
TGCGCCAGCAGCCAAGGGGGGGGGATTGAGCAGTTCTTC
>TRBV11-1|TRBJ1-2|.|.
CASSLQAQSGYTF
TGTGCCAGCAGCTTACAAGCTCAATCCGGCTACACCTTC
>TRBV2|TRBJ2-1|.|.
CASSEAPGNEQFF
TGTGCCAGCAGTGAAGCTCCCGGGAATGAGCAGTTCTTC
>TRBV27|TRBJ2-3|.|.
CASSPLTSAQYF
TGTGCCAGCAGTCCGCTGACTAGTGCGCAGTATTTT
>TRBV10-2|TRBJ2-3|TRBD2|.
CASSEPSGSVIPGTDTQYF
TGCGCCAGCAGTGAGCCAAGCGGGAGTGTCATCCCCGGCACAGATACGCAGTATTTT
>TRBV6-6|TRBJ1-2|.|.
CASSYSAGDYGYTF
TGTGCCAGCAGTTACAGCGCAGGGGACTATGGCTACACCTTC
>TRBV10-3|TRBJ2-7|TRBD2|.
CAISYSGNSYEQYF
TGTGCCATCAGTTATAGCGGGAACTCCTACGAGCAGTACTTC
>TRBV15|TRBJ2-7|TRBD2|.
CATSRDGGRDEQYF
TGTGCCACCAGCAGAGACGGGGGGAGGGACGAGCAGTACTTC
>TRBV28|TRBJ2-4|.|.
CASSFGGAQGWVLGKNIQYF
TGTGCCAGCAGTTTTGGAGGGGCGCAGGGGTGGGTGCTCGGCAAAAACATTCAGTACTTC
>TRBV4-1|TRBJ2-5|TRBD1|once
CASSPFPGTGSLETQYF
TGCGCCAGCAGCCCATTTCCCGGGACAGGGTCGTTAGAGACCCAGTACTTC
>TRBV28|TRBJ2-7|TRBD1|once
CAARRQGPKHEQYF
TGTGCCGCCCGAAGACAGGGGCCTAAGCACGAGCAGTACTTC
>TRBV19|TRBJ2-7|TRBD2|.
CASSPSGTSDYEQYF
TGTGCCAGTAGTCCTTCCGGGACTAGCGACTACGAGCAGTACTTC
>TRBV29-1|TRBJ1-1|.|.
CSVIPNTEAFF
TGCAGCGTGATACCGAACACTGAAGCTTTCTTT
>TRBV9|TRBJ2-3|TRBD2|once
CASSGGLVRTDTQYF
TGTGCCAGCAGCGGGGGACTAGTGCGCACAGATACGCAGTATTTT
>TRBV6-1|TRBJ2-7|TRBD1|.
CASSGTGGYEQYF
TGTGCCAGCAGTGGGACAGGAGGCTACGAGCAGTACTTC
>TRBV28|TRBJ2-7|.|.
CASKSGQIYEQYF
TGTGCCAGCAAGAGTGGACAGATCTACGAGCAGTACTTC
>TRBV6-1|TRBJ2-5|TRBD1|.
CASRGQGQETQYF
TGTGCCAGCAGAGGACAGGGCCAAGAGACCCAGTACTTC
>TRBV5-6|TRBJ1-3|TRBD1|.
CASSKLQGAGNTIYF
TGTGCCAGCAGCAAGTTACAGGGGGCAGGAAACACCATATATTTT
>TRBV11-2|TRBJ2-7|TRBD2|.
CASSLDPAGGREQYF
TGTGCCAGCAGCTTAGATCCAGCGGGAGGGCGAGAGCAGTACTTC
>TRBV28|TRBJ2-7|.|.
CASTPDTPEEQYF
TGTGCCAGCACCCCCGACACTCCGGAGGAGCAGTACTTC
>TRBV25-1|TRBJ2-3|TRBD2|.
CASGIAGVGTDTQYF
TGTGCCAGCGGAATAGCGGGAGTGGGCACAGATACGCAGTATTTT
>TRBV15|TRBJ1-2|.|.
CATSKGGIGYTF
TGTGCCACCAGCAAGGGGGGTATTGGCTACACCTTC
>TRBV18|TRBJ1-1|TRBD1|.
CASSPGQGVNTEAFF
TGTGCCAGCTCTCCCGGACAGGGGGTTAACACTGAAGCTTTCTTT
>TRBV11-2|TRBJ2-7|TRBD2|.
CASSPTGGRIPSEQYF
TGTGCCAGCAGCCCGACTGGCGGGAGGATTCCGTCCGAGCAGTACTTC
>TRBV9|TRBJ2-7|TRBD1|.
CASSEGQGSDEQYF
TGTGCCAGCAGCGAGGGACAGGGTAGCGACGAGCAGTACTTC
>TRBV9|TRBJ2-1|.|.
CASSLRDWSYNEQFF
TGTGCCAGCAGCTTACGGGACTGGTCCTACAATGAGCAGTTCTTC
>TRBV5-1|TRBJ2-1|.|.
CASSLGSQLNEQFF
TGCGCCAGCAGCTTGGGGTCGCAGCTCAATGAGCAGTTCTTC
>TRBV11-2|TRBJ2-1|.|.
CASTVLPGRVTFSYNEQFF
TGTGCCAGCACGGTCCTTCCGGGCAGGGTCACCTTCTCGTACAATGAGCAGTTCTTC
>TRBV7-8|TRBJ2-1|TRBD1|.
CASSFRQGTNEQFF
TGTGCCAGCAGCTTTCGACAGGGTACGAATGAGCAGTTCTTC
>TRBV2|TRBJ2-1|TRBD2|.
CASSEPREFNEQFF
TGTGCCAGCAGTGAACCGCGGGAGTTTAATGAGCAGTTCTTC
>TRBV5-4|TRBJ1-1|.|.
CASSSPGLGHTEAFF
TGTGCCAGCAGCTCCCCGGGACTCGGGCACACTGAAGCTTTCTTT
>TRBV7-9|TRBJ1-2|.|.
CASSLAGGFWDVGYTF
TGTGCCAGCAGCTTAGCTGGTGGATTTTGGGACGTTGGCTACACCTTC
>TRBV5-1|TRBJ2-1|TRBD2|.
CASRAGTSGMGTYNEQFF
TGCGCCAGCAGGGCCGGGACTAGCGGGATGGGGACCTACAATGAGCAGTTCTTC
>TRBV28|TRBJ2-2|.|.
CASTTGWGTQNTGELFF
TGTGCCAGCACCACTGGTTGGGGGACGCAGAACACCGGGGAGCTGTTTTTT
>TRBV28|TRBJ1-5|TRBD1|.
CASSLHGQGTNQPQHF
TGTGCCAGCAGTTTACACGGACAGGGGACGAATCAGCCCCAGCATTTT
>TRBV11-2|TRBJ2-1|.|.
CASKWGWGNEQFF
TGTGCCAGCAAGTGGGGTTGGGGCAATGAGCAGTTCTTC
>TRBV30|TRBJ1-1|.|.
CAWKGQGFTEAFF
TGTGCCTGGAAGGGGCAGGGGTTCACTGAAGCTTTCTTT
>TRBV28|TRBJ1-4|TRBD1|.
CASSRTGGEKLFF
TGTGCCAGCAGTCGGACAGGGGGCGAAAAACTGTTTTTT
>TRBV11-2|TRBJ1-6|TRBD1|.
CASSPGTGVLSSPLHF
TGTGCCAGCAGTCCCGGGACAGGGGTCCTTTCATCACCCCTCCACTTT
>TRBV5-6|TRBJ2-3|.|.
CASSLTITDTQYF
TGTGCCAGCAGCCTGACCATCACGGATACGCAGTATTTT
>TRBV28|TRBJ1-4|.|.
CASSSLYQGWGNEKLFF
TGTGCCAGCAGTTCTTTGTATCAGGGTTGGGGCAATGAAAAACTGTTTTTT